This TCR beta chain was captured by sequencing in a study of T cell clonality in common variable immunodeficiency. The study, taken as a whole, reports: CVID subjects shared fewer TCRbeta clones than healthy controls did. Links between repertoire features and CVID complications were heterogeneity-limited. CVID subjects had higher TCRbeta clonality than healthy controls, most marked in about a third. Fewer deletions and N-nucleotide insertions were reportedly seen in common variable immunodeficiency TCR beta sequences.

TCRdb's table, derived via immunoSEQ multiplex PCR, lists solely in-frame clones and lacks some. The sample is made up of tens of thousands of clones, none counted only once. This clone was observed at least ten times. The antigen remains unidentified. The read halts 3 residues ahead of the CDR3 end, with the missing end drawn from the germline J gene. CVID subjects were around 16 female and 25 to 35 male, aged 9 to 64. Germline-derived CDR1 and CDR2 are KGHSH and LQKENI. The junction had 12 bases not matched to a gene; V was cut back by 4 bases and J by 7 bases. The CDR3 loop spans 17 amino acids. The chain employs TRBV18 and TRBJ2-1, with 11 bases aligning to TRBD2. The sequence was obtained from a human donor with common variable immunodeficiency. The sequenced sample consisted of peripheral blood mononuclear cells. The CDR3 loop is CASSLLAGDSGGNEQFF. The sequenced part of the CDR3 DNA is TGTGCCAGCTCACTACTAGCGGGGGACTCTGGGGGGAATGAG.